Presented here are 22 T cell receptor beta chains from one specimen sequenced in a study of blood T cells in healthy people across ages. With a J-beta primer mix and a sample-barcoded 5' primer, a second PCR ran roughly 6 to 11 cycles. TCRdb passed the 5' RACE reads through MiXCR, listing each CDR3 protein once. This table holds roughly 550,000 distinct CDR3 sequences, about 25% found once. These data were likewise used in another study, on T cells of mothers and their children.

The specimen was blood. The receptors come from a boy between 10 and 17 years old in good health.

The rearrangement joins TRBV20-1 to TRBJ2-7; no definite D call. Trimming cost V 7 bases and J 1 base, with 8 bases left between them. The CDR3 is 11 residues long. CDR1 and CDR2 from the germline V gene are DFQATT and SNEGSKA (reference sequence). This CDR3 is CSVSRSYEQYF. The CDR3 region has the DNA TGCAGTGTATCCCGTTCCTACGAGCAGTACTTC.

This chain joins TRBV20-1 and TRBJ2-4, with 9 nucleotides matching TRBD2. Germline CDR1 reads DFQATT; CDR2 reads SNEGSKA (reference sequence). V was pared by 3 bases and J by 8 bases, with 8 bases of the junction left unmatched. The CDR3 is 14 amino acids. The CDR3 here is CSASGGRDLHIQYF. CDR3 nucleotide sequence: TGCAGTGCTAGTGGCGGGAGGGACCTACACATTCAGTACTTC.

The chain employs TRBV7-3 and TRBJ2-5, with D possibly being TRBD1 or TRBD2 (5 bases each). Trimming took off 5 bases at V and 1 base at J, with 11 bases between the two ends. This CDR3 region has 14 residues. Germline V lookup: CDR1 SGHTA, CDR2 FQGTGA. CDR3 sequence: CASSPGPIQETQYF. CDR3 DNA: TGTGCCAGCAGCCCGGGACCCATCCAAGAGACCCAGTACTTC.

There are many counts of this clonotype. This chain links TRBV7-9 with TRBJ1-3; D is ambiguous. The CDR3 runs 14 residues. Germline V gene data show CDR1 as SEHNR and CDR2 as FQNEAQ (reference sequence). Between the trimmed V and J ends, which lost 5 bases and 0 bases, there was a span of 8 bases. CDR3 bases: TGTGCCAGCAGCCTATGGAGCTCTGGAAACACCATATATTTT. This gives the protein CASSLWSSGNTIYF.

This clonotype has just a few counts. The rearrangement uses TRBV9 and TRBJ1-1, with TRBD1 identical over 7 bases. Per germline, CDR1 SGDLS and CDR2 YYNGEE. V gave up 3 bases and J gave up 0 bases; unmatched junction bases: 5. The CDR3 runs 15 residues. CDR3 loop: CASSGKQGLNTEAFF. CDR3 sequence (DNA): TGTGCCAGCAGCGGCAAACAGGGGCTGAACACTGAAGCTTTCTTT.

V usage is TRBV20-1 and J usage is TRBJ2-7; 8 nucleotides agree with TRBD2. Germline-derived CDR1 and CDR2 are DFQATT and SNEGSKA (reference sequence). This CDR3 has 14 amino acids. After removal of 2 bases from V and 6 bases from J, the junction contained 9 bases not matched to a gene. CDR3: CSARTLAEVGEQYF. The CDR3 DNA is TGCAGTGCTAGAACACTAGCGGAAGTAGGCGAGCAGTACTTC.

CDR3 coding DNA: TGTGCCAGCAGCATACCGGGACAGGGGGTGGACGAGCAGTACTTC. Its protein product is CASSIPGQGVDEQYF. The chain has TRBV7-6 and TRBJ2-7; 11 nucleotides agree with TRBD1. J lost 5 bases, V lost 5 bases, and 8 bases had no gene match. This CDR3 spans 15 amino acids. Germline lookup yields CDR1 SGHVS and CDR2 FNYEAQ.

This clonotype was seen a few times. The J gene is TRBJ2-4, the V gene TRBV18, with 8 nucleotides matching TRBD1. Germline loops: CDR1 KGHSH, CDR2 LQKENI. V trimming: 3 bases; J trimming: 8 bases; junction bases outside the gene matches: 6. The CDR3 spans 14 residues. CDR3 sequence (DNA): TGTGCCAGCTCACCTACAGGGGGTCGGGACATTCAGTACTTC. Amino acids: CASSPTGGRDIQYF.

V gene TRBV9 combines with J gene TRBJ2-1; maybe TRBD2 (5 bases). The germline CDR1 and CDR2 sequences are SGDLS and YYNGEE. The length of the CDR3 is 15 residues. Trimming took 0 bases from V and 0 from J, leaving 7 bases between them. CDR3 nucleotide sequence: TGTGCCAGCAGCGTAGCGGGAATCTCCTACAATGAGCAGTTCTTC. Its translation: CASSVAGISYNEQFF.

The rearrangement uses TRBV6-4 and TRBJ2-3; 9 bases line up with TRBD1. Germline CDR1 reads MRHNA; CDR2 reads SNTAGT. This CDR3 is built from 15 residues. With V trimmed by 4 bases and J by 4 bases, 6 bases remained unmatched. This chain's CDR3 is CASSGGTGLSDTQYF. DNA of the CDR3: TGTGCCAGCAGTGGCGGGACAGGGCTTTCAGATACGCAGTATTTT.

This chain uses TRBV7-2 with TRBJ2-1; 10 bases agree with TRBD1. Trimming took 7 bases from V and 5 from J; bases not matched to a gene: 8. This CDR3 has 15 amino acids. Germline values: CDR1 SGHTA, CDR2 FQGNSA. The CDR3 loop reads CASTNQGTGDNEQFF. CDR3 nucleotide sequence: TGTGCCAGCACCAATCAGGGGACAGGGGACAATGAGCAGTTCTTC.

This clonotype has a handful of counts. The V gene is TRBV6-1, the J gene TRBJ2-5; D not certain. The CDR3 is made up of 17 amino acids. V shed 4 bases and J shed 4 bases, with 22 bases lying between them. Germline V gene sequence: CDR1 MNHNS, CDR2 SASEGT. CDR3 residues: CASSANSGRLVVETQYF. In DNA form, the CDR3 reads TGTGCCAGCAGTGCTAACAGTGGACGGTTGGTGGTAGAGACCCAGTACTTC.

The table lists this clonotype with a few counts. The rearrangement uses TRBV14 and TRBJ2-7; tentatively, D is TRBD1 (5 bases). The CDR3 has 13 residues. Per the germline V gene, CDR1 is SGHDN and CDR2 is FVKESK. V dropped 6 bases and J dropped 5 bases, with 14 bases sitting between them. The CDR3 DNA reads TGTGCCAGCAGGCCACAGGCGGCGGACGAGCAGTACTTC. Protein product: CASRPQAADEQYF.

This chain links TRBV2 with TRBJ2-1, with 8 bases matching TRBD1. The CDR3 has 15 residues. Germline loops: CDR1 SNHLY, CDR2 FYNNEI. V was pared by 1 base and J by 4 bases, with 3 bases of the junction left unmatched. The CDR3 loop reads CASSEDRGAYNEQFF. The CDR3, as DNA: TGTGCCAGCAGTGAAGACAGGGGGGCTTACAATGAGCAGTTCTTC.

The CDR3 spells CASGYSGSEAFF. The CDR3 coding sequence is TGTGCTAGTGGTTATTCCGGCAGTGAAGCTTTCTTT. The chain links TRBV12-5 to TRBJ1-1; D unclear. Trimming removed 4 bases at V and 7 bases at J, with 10 bases between. This CDR3 is built from 12 residues. The germline V gene encodes CDR1 LGHNT and CDR2 FRNRAP. Looking up the rest from reference TRBV12-5 and TRBJ1-1 gives the full variable domain: DARVTQTPRHKVTEMGQEVTMRCQPILGHNTVFWYRQTMMQGLELLAYFRNRAPLDDSGMPKDRFSAEMPDATLATLKIQPSEPRDSAVYFCASGYSGSEAFFGQGTRLTVV.

This clonotype was counted many times. This chain uses TRBV28 with TRBJ2-7; TRBD2 matches 8 bases. The CDR3 runs 13 residues. From germline, CDR1 is MDHEN and CDR2 SYDVKM. Losses at the gene ends were 5 bases for V and 2 bases for J; bases not matched to a gene: 2. The CDR3 protein is CASSGLAPYEQYF. DNA of the CDR3: TGTGCCAGCAGTGGACTAGCCCCCTACGAGCAGTACTTC.

J is TRBJ2-5 and V is TRBV9, with D possibly matching TRBD2 (5 bases). The CDR3 is made up of 14 amino acids. Trimming stripped 0 bases from V and 2 bases from J, with 8 bases between. Germline V gene lookup returns CDR1 SGDLS and CDR2 YYNGEE. DNA for the CDR3: TGTGCCAGCAGCGTAGCCAGCGGTCAAGAGACCCAGTACTTC. Its protein product is CASSVASGQETQYF.

The sample holds a few counts of this clonotype. The V and J genes are TRBV9 and TRBJ2-1; D gene unclear. V shed 3 bases and J shed 5 bases, with 6 bases lying between them. The CDR3 contains 12 residues. Per germline, CDR1 SGDLS and CDR2 YYNGEE. In DNA, the CDR3 is TGTGCCAGCAGCGGGAGAGACAATGAGCAGTTCTTC. This sequence encodes CASSGRDNEQFF.

The CDR3 bases are TGTGCCAGCAGCGACGAGACAGGCGGAATCTTCTATGGCTACACCTTC. Protein: CASSDETGGIFYGYTF. The genes are TRBV7-2 and TRBJ1-2; TRBD1 is a possible D gene (6 bases). Looked up from germline, CDR1 is SGHTA and CDR2 is FQGNSA. Trimming took off 5 bases at V and 4 bases at J, with 20 bases between the two ends. This CDR3 has 16 residues.

The rearrangement joins TRBV6-5 to TRBJ1-2; 8 positions match TRBD1. V trimming: 3 bases; J trimming: 7 bases; junction bases outside the gene matches: 10. The V gene's germline CDR1 is MNHEY and CDR2 SVGAGI. CDR3 size: 15 residues. The CDR3 nucleotides read TGTGCCAGCAGTTATCTAGACAGGGGATTCGCTGGCTACACCTTC. Its translation is CASSYLDRGFAGYTF.

The chain combines TRBV4-3 with TRBJ2-7; TRBD2 aligns across 10 bases. The CDR3 is 17 residues long. The V gene end was trimmed by 0 bases and the J gene end by 3 bases; junction bases not matched to a gene: 8. CDR1 is LGHNA, CDR2 YSLEER, per germline. The DNA for the CDR3 is TGCGCCAGCAGCCAAGATCCGGCTAGCGGGAGTCTCTACGAGCAGTACTTC. The encoded protein is CASSQDPASGSLYEQYF.

For this clonotype: A junction end diverges from the germline sequence, so it may reflect a read error. The chain carries TRBV7-9 and TRBJ1-1; TRBD1 agrees at 11 bases. CDR1 SEHNR and CDR2 FQNEAQ come from the germline V gene (reference sequence). The CDR3 is 16 amino acids. The CDR3 here is CAGSLGQGAIDTEAFF. The CDR3 region has the DNA TGTGCCGGCAGCCTTGGACAGGGGGCGATCGACACTGAAGCTTTCTTT.